This TCR beta chain was recorded in a study of post-analysis software for immune sequencing data. Study-level findings and limits: There were about five TRBV segments more frequent in patients than controls, and TRBV5-6, TRBV5-1 and TRBV20-1 were among them.

V lost 1 base to trimming and J lost 8 bases, with 21 bases between them. CDR3 length equals 16 residues. Germline V gene sequence: CDR1 SGHKS, CDR2 YYEKEE (reference sequence). Built from TCR beta cDNA, the libraries had unique molecular identifiers in them. TCRdb analysed the PCR reads with MiXCR anew, one entry per CDR3 protein. The data contain hundreds of thousands of distinct CDR3 sequences, approximately 39% of them singletons. This clonotype has just a few counts. Its antigen remains unknown. This chain links TRBV5-5 with TRBJ1-2; TRBD1 might be the D (6 bases). Input material: blood. This sequence was found in a girl aged 2-10 years with multiple sclerosis. CDR3: CASSLTLNTGSRGYTF. The CDR3 bases are TGTGCCAGCAGCTTGACTCTAAATACAGGGTCCCGAGGCTACACCTTC.